These 20 T cell receptor delta chains came from one sample sequenced in a study of human gamma delta and Vdelta1 T cells. TCRdb reanalyzed the PCR reads using CATT. There are about 6,100 delta-chain clones in the sample; roughly a tenth occur only once, and 11% to 15% lies in the top ten. The sequenced material came from naive CD27+ Vdelta1 gamma-delta T cells from blood. These receptor sequences come from a human donor in good health.

In this sample, this clone turned up a few times. This likely stems from a read error, as it lies one base from a far larger clone. This CDR3 is also generated by other DNA sequences in the sample. The rearrangement joins TRDV2 to TRDJ1; TRDD3 aligns across 10 bases. V trimming: 0 bases; J trimming: 3 bases; junction bases outside the gene matches: 9. The length of the CDR3 is 17 residues. Germline V gene data show CDR1 as GEAIGNYY and CDR2 as EKD. DNA of the CDR3: TGTGCCTGTGACACCGTACAGCTGGGGGATAATGCCGATAAACTCATCTTT. Its translation is CACDTVQLGDNADKLIF.

Remarks on this clone: This may come from a read error, since a much larger clone is one base off. V is TRDV1 and J is TRDJ1, with TRDD3 matching 11 bases. Germline V gives CDR1 TSWWSYY, CDR2 QGS. V gave up 4 bases and J gave up 2 bases; unmatched junction bases: 36. This CDR3 has 26 residues. In DNA form, the CDR3 reads TGTGCTCTTGGGGGATTCTTCTTACTGGGGGATAATCGGAGGACACCACCACGAATAAGAACCGATAAACTCATCTTT. Translated, it gives CALGGFFLLGDNRRTPPRIRTDKLIF.

To note about this clone: A clone one base away is much larger, so this may be a read error. The same CDR3 arises from other DNA sequences in this sample as well. The chain is built from TRDV2 and TRDJ1; no clear D. V gave up 9 bases and J gave up 11 bases, with 15 bases separating them. CDR3 length: 10 amino acids. Germline CDR1 and CDR2: GEAIGNYY and EKD. The DNA for the CDR3 is TGTGCCACCACCTATTCTAAGCTCATCTTT. Its protein is CATTYSKLIF.

This clone was observed a few times. The chain carries TRDV1 and TRDJ1; 8 positions agree with TRDD3. This CDR3 has 20 amino acids. Looked up from germline, CDR1 is TSWWSYY and CDR2 is QGS. J was trimmed by 8 bases and V by 2 bases; bases with no gene match: 25. The DNA of the CDR3 is TGTGCTCTTGGGGAAACCCCAATCCTACGAAGTACTGGGGGGCGCATCAAACTCATCTTT. Translated, it gives CALGETPILRSTGGRIKLIF.

In this sample, this clone turned up a few times. The amino acid sequence in TCRdb belongs to a much larger clone and departs from this DNA's translation at residue 10, likely a sequencing read error; the sequence shown is translated from the DNA. The rearrangement uses TRDV2 and TRDJ1, with 7 bases identical to TRDD2. The CDR3 has 19 residues. The V and J ends lost 1 base and 1 base, in that order; junction bases with no gene match: 17. Germline V lookup: CDR1 GEAIGNYY, CDR2 EKD. DNA of the CDR3: TGTGCCTGTGACACTGTCCTTCCTCACGTGGGGACCCTCACCGATAAACTCATCTTT. This codes for CACDTVLPHVGTLTDKLIF.

The chain couples TRDV1 to TRDJ1; D is perhaps TRDD2 (5 bases). The CDR3 loop spans 22 amino acids. Germline assignment: CDR1 TSWWSYY and CDR2 QGS. Trimming removed 5 bases from V and 5 bases from J, with 39 bases in between. CDR3 in DNA: TGTGCTCTTGGGAAATCCATCCCTAGACCCGCCTACCCGTACTCTACGAATGATAAACTCATCTTT. Protein: CALGKSIPRPAYPYSTNDKLIF.

In its sample, this clone ranks as medium-sized. Other DNA sequences in the same sample also yield this CDR3. V is TRDV1 and J is TRDJ1, with 10 bases identical to TRDD3. There are 19 residues in the CDR3. The germline V gene encodes CDR1 TSWWSYY and CDR2 QGS. V gave up 4 bases and J gave up 2 bases; unmatched junction bases: 16. The CDR3 DNA follows: TGTGCTCTTGGGGCGACTTCCTACCGGGGGATACGATTGACCGATAAACTCATCTTT. Translating it yields CALGATSYRGIRLTDKLIF.

A few counts support this clone. A far larger clone is one nucleotide away, so this likely arose from a read error. The same CDR3 also results from other DNA sequences found in this sample. The chain has TRDV1 and TRDJ1; D is uncertain. Looked up from germline, CDR1 is TSWWSYY and CDR2 is QGS. V lost 0 bases and J 5 bases, leaving 31 bases between the germline ends. This CDR3 comprises 21 residues. Written as DNA, the CDR3 is TGTGCTCTTGGGGAACTGGAAGTTCCCAGCCACAGACGCAGAACCACTGATAAACTCATCTTT. It yields the protein CALGELEVPSHRRRTTDKLIF.

Concerning this clone itself: A far more abundant clone sits one base away, making this likely a read error. The chain uses TRDV1 and TRDJ1, with D unclear. Germline V gene lookup returns CDR1 TSWWSYY and CDR2 QGS. The V gene lost 2 bases and the J gene lost 3 bases, with 13 bases spanning the gap. The CDR3 sequence is 15 residues long. CDR3 nucleotides: TGTGCTCTTGGGGAAAGGCCGATCCCCCCCGATAAACTCATCTTT. This codes for CALGERPIPPDKLIF.

This clone is termed medium-sized. The identical CDR3 is also encoded by other nucleotide sequences in the sample. V usage is TRDV1 and J usage is TRDJ2; D is perhaps TRDD2 (6 bases). V was clipped by 0 bases and J by 11 bases, with 31 bases between them. The germline V gene encodes CDR1 TSWWSYY and CDR2 QGS. CDR3 length: 20 amino acids. DNA of the CDR3: TGTGCTCTTGGGGAACTATCAGGGTTTCCCTTCCCGGGTACCCCTCCCCAACTCTTCTTT. Protein product: CALGELSGFPFPGTPPQLFF.

This clone has more than one count but fewer than ten. It is likely a read error: a sequence one base away is far more abundant. The gene calls are TRDV1 and TRDJ1; D is possibly TRDD2 (5 bases). CDR3 length: 22 residues. Trimming removed 4 bases from V and 0 bases from J, with 33 bases in between. Germline V gene lookup returns CDR1 TSWWSYY and CDR2 QGS. The CDR3 sequence: CALGGLSASLTSPRPYTDKLIF. In nucleotides, the CDR3 is TGTGCTCTTGGGGGACTATCCGCGAGCCTCACTTCCCCCCGGCCGTACACCGATAAACTCATCTTT.

There are a few counts of this clone. A clone one base away is much larger, so this may be a read error. The V and J genes are TRDV1 and TRDJ1; TRDD2 agrees at 9 bases. This CDR3 region has 23 residues. Germline V gene lookup returns CDR1 TSWWSYY and CDR2 QGS. For the CDR3, the DNA is TGTGCTCTTGGGGAACGGGGAAATAGGCCTTCCTACGGCTACTGGGTATTGTCCGATAAACTCACCTTT. Translation: CALGERGNRPSYGYWVLSDKLTF.

The sample holds a few counts of this clone. A much more abundant neighbour one base away suggests this may be a read error. The same CDR3 arises from other DNA sequences in this sample as well. The genes are TRDV1 and TRDJ1; weak D call: TRDD3 (7 bases). Germline values: CDR1 TSWWSYY, CDR2 QGS. CDR3 length equals 22 residues. The CDR3 reads CALGGPGGSYRYWGSVTDKLIF. In DNA, the CDR3 is TGCGCTCTTGGGGGCCCAGGGGGTTCCTATAGATACTGGGGATCTGTCACCGATAAACTCATCTTT.

Comment on this clone: This could be a read error, since a much larger clone is one nucleotide away. The sample contains more than one DNA sequence encoding this CDR3. The chain links TRDV1 to TRDJ1; 7 bases are a match to TRDD3. The CDR3 contains 25 residues. The junction had 34 bases not matched to a gene; V was cut back by 3 bases and J by 0 bases. Germline loops: CDR1 TSWWSYY, CDR2 QGS. For the CDR3, the DNA is TGTGCTCTTGGGGAGCGAAATCTACCTTTGGGTACTGTTAGGATACGGTCACAGTACACCGATAAACTCATCTTT. Translated: CALGERNLPLGTVRIRSQYTDKLIF.

This clone has a handful of counts. With a far larger clone one base away, a read error is the likely cause. Other DNA sequences of this sample code for an identical CDR3. The chain combines TRDV1 with TRDJ1, with D perhaps matching TRDD3 (5 bases). This CDR3 is built from 24 residues. The germline V gene has CDR1 TSWWSYY and CDR2 QGS. As DNA, the CDR3 is TGTGCCCTTGGGGAACGCGCATATAATCGTCTCCCTGTACTTGGAACGGCCTACACCGATAAACTCATCTTT. As protein: CALGERAYNRLPVLGTAYTDKLIF.

This clone came up a few times. V and J are TRDV1 and TRDJ1; D is unresolved. Germline V gene sequence: CDR1 TSWWSYY, CDR2 QGS. The length of the CDR3 is 18 residues. The V gene lost 5 bases and the J gene lost 0 bases, with 22 bases spanning the gap. CDR3 bases: TGTGCTCTTGGGTCGCGCCTAAGGTATAAAAGGGACACCGATAAACTCATCTTT. It codes for CALGSRLRYKRDTDKLIF.

This clone occurred a few times. This sequence may be a read error, since a much larger clone differs from it by one base. The J gene is TRDJ1, the V gene TRDV1; 12 bases are a match to TRDD3. The CDR3 runs 26 residues. The germline V gene has CDR1 TSWWSYY and CDR2 QGS. V shed 3 bases, J shed 8 bases, and the junction held 40 bases outside the gene matches. For the CDR3, the DNA is TGTGCTCTTGGGGAGTTCGCTCCCGACCCGGACGTACTGGGGGATACACGGGACCGTAACAAGATAAAACTCATCTTT. Its protein is CALGEFAPDPDVLGDTRDRNKIKLIF.

Notes on this clone: This likely came from a read error, as a far larger clone is one base away. This same CDR3 is encoded by further DNA sequences in the sample. The gene calls are TRDV1 and TRDJ1, with TRDD3 identical over 10 bases. In germline, CDR1 is TSWWSYY, CDR2 QGS. The CDR3 has 19 residues. The CDR3 spells CALGVRKSWGISYTDKLIF. In DNA form, the CDR3 reads TGTGCTCTTGGGGTCCGGAAATCCTGGGGGATATCGTACACCGATAAGCTCATCTTT.

Remarks on this clone: This likely reflects a read error, since a far larger clone is one base away. The V gene is TRDV1, the J gene TRDJ1; 7 nucleotides match TRDD3. After removal of 0 bases from V and 6 bases from J, the junction contained 31 bases not matched to a gene. The CDR3 consists of 23 residues. Germline CDR1 TSWWSYY, CDR2 QGS. The CDR3 DNA sequence: TGTGCTCTTGGGGAACTCCATTCCCGCAGTGGTGGGGGACCGCTTAACGCCGCCAATAAACTCATCTTT. Encoded protein: CALGELHSRSGGGPLNAANKLIF.

This clone was seen a few times. The mismatch at residue 11 between this DNA's translation and the TCRdb protein of a much larger clone likely reflects a read error; the protein shown is translated from the DNA. This chain links TRDV1 with TRDJ1; D uncertain. Germline assignment: CDR1 TSWWSYY and CDR2 QGS. This CDR3 region has 17 residues. Trimming shortened V by 2 bases and J by 1 base, and 17 bases separated the two germline ends. In DNA, the CDR3 is TGTGCTCTTGGGGAATCCTTATCTACGCGCCGCACCGATAAACTCATCTTT. It translates to CALGESLSTRRTDKLIF.